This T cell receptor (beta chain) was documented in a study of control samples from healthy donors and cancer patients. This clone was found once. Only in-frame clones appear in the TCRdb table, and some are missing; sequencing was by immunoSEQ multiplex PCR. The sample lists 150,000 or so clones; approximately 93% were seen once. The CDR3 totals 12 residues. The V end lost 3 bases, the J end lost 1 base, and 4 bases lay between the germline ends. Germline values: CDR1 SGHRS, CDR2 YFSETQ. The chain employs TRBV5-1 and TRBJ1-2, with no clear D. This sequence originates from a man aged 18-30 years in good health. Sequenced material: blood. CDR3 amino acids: CASSSDNYGYTF. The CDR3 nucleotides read TGCGCCAGCAGCTCGGATAACTATGGCTACACCTTC.